This TCR beta chain was profiled in a study of blood T cell repertoires in COVID-19 (dated by TCRdb to about 2020). A note on the overall study: Samples covering the acute and convalescent phases of COVID-19 were provided by collaborators in the United States, Italy and Spain. The samples were drawn from two sources: the first 160 participants of the ongoing ImmuneRACE study, and 1,000 to 1,500 subjects contributed by 6 global collaborators. The prospective study material was composed of cDNA or gDNA derived from T cells, B-cell-depleted T cells, or PBMCs. Where HLA class I and class II types were available, the types were taken from metadata supplied by the sample provider, not from assay-based typing. A de-identified subject ID, COVID-19 status, age in years and sex were almost always included in the sample metadata. The dataset comprised deeply sampled blood TCRbeta repertoires from subjects exposed to, actively infected with, or recovered from COVID-19. A freely available public database, intended as a resource for researchers studying the immune response to SARS-CoV-2, is where the repertoires were released. Study-wide findings and limitations: How much clinical and demographic metadata was included differed by source and by participant, and the metadata was provided uncurated.

Including cysteine and phenylalanine, the CDR3 has 12 amino acids. Only CDR3 DNA is held: 36 bases, read in frame from base 1. V was cut back by 6 bases and J by 8 bases, leaving a gap of 13 bases between them. CDR1 is given as MDHEN and CDR2 as SYDVKM, both from the germline V gene. In the prospective study, participants were roughly 18 to 90 years old, resided in about two dozen geographic areas of the United States, and were enrolled through a virtual design. Cohort assignment in the prospective study relied on participant-reported clinical history from a screening survey and a study questionnaire. For ImmuneRACE Cohort 3, a participant was defined as recovered based on two consecutive negative NP/OP PCR tests, clearance by a healthcare professional, or resolution of symptoms. In the prospective study, whole blood, serum and a nasopharyngeal or oropharyngeal swab were collected from each participant by mobile phlebotomists. Additional blood draws and questionnaires over a 2-month period could optionally be provided by prospective study participants. Before DNA extraction, blood samples from the prospective study were shipped at room temperature or frozen.

TCRbeta CDR3 regions were amplified from genomic DNA by means of the immunoSEQ Assay, a bias-controlled multiplex PCR. As for how the authors treated the data: The number of nucleated cells in each sample was estimated from the amplification of reference gene primers within the assay. Sequence reads were collapsed and filtered to measure the absolute abundance of every unique TCRbeta CDR3 rearrangement. For each sample, productive Simpson clonality was calculated as the square root of Simpson's diversity index over productive rearrangements. In its TCRdb copy, this immuneACCESS table keeps in-frame sequences only and misses some clones. Where compared with another copy, unresolved V genes explain less than half of these, and the others have no known cause. From that table come the V and J calls and clone size; the DNA was used to work out D and trimming. This sample holds approximately 270,000 clones; 86% were observed only once. Of the sample, around 1.7% is held by the ten largest clones.

Note on this clone: Its antigen is currently not known. No much larger clone exists at a distance of one base, and base qualities are not known.

The chain links TRBV28 with TRBJ1-1; the D gene cannot be resolved reliably. Material for sequencing was PBMCs or T cells enriched from blood (not recorded which). This TCR was recovered from a man between 35 and 55 years old who had recovered from COVID-19. The nucleotide sequence is given as TGTGCCAGCAGCCTGATACAGAGAGAAGCTTTCTTT. Its translation is CASSLIQREAFF.